Sequencing of this TCR beta chain was carried out in a study of blood T cell repertoires in COVID-19. V dropped 4 bases and J dropped 0 bases, with 11 bases sitting between them. This CDR3 has 15 residues. Looked up from germline, CDR1 is SGHRS and CDR2 is YFSETQ. Authors' analysis steps: By means of reference gene primer amplification, nucleated cell counts were estimated. The data were produced by immunoSEQ multiplex PCR, yet TCRdb's version contains in-frame clones alone and is incomplete. V, J and clone size are taken as reported in that table, and D and trimming were inferred from the DNA itself. The sample includes about 60,000 clones, more than 60% seen only once; the top ten take roughly 6%.

This clonotype originated in a woman in her sixties or seventies with acute or convalescent COVID-19. Sequencing was performed on peripheral blood. The gene calls are TRBV5-1 and TRBJ1-5; D is uncertain. CDR3 region: CASSTTGDSNQPQHF. Here the CDR3 DNA reads TGCGCCAGCAGCACCACCGGGGATAGCAATCAGCCCCAGCATTTT.